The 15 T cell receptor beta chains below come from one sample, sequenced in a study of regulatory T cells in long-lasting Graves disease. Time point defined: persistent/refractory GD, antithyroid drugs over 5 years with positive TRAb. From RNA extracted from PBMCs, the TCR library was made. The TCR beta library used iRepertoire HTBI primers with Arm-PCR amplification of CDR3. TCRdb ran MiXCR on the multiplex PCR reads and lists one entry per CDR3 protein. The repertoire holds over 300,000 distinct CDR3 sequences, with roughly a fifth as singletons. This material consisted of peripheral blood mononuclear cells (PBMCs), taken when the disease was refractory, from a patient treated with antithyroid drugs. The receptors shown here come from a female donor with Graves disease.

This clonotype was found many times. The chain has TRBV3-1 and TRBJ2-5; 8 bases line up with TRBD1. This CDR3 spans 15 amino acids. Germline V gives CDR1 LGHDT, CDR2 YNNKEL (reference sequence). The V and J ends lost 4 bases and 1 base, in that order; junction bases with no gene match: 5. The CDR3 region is CASSRRTGSQETQYF. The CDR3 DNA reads TGTGCCAGCAGCCGGCGGACAGGGAGCCAAGAGACCCAGTACTTC.

The CDR3 region is CASSLVSGSYEAFF. Written as DNA, the CDR3 is TGCGCCAGCAGCTTGGTATCCGGGAGCTATGAAGCTTTCTTT. The chain combines TRBV5-1 with TRBJ1-1; the D is unclear. V was shortened by 0 bases and J by 7 bases, with 13 bases between the two germline ends. Germline V gene sequence: CDR1 SGHRS, CDR2 YFSETQ. This CDR3 contains 14 residues.

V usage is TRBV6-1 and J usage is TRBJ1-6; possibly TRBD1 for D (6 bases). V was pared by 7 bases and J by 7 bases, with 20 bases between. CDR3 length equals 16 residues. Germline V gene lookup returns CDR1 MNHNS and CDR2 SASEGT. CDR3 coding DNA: TGTGCCAGCAACCCACCGGGGGGCAAGGGGAATTCACCCCTCCACTTT. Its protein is CASNPPGGKGNSPLHF.

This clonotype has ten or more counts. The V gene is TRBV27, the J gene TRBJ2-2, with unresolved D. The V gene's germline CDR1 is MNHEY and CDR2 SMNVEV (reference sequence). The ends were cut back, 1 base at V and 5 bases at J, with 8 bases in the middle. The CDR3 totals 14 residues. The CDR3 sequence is CASSLLLGTGELFF. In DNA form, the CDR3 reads TGTGCCAGCAGTTTATTGCTGGGGACCGGGGAGCTGTTTTTT.

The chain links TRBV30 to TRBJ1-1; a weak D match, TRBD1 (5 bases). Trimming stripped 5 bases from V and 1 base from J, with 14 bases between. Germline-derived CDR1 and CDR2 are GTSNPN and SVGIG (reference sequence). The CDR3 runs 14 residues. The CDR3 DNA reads TGTGCCTGGGGCTTCGCAGGACAGAACACTGAAGCTTTCTTT. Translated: CAWGFAGQNTEAFF.

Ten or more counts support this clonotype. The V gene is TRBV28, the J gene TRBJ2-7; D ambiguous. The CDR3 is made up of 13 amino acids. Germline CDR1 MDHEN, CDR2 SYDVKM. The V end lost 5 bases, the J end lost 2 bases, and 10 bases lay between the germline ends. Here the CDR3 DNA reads TGTGCCAGCAGTACCCAATCCCCCTACGAGCAGTACTTC. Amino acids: CASSTQSPYEQYF.

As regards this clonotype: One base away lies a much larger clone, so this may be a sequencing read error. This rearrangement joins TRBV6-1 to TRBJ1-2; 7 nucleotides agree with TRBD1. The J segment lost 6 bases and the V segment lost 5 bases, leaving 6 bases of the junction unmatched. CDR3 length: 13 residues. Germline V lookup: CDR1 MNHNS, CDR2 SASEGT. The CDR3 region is CASSPGQLNGYTF. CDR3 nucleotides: TGTGCCAGCAGTCCGGGACAGCTCAATGGCTACACCTTC.

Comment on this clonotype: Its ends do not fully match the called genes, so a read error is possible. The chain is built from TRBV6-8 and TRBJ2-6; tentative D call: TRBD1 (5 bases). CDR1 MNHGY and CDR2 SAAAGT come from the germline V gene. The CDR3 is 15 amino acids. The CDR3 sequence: CPSTHRTSGANVLTF. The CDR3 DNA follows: TGTCCCAGCACCCACAGGACCTCTGGGGCCAACGTCCTGACTTTC.

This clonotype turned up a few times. The DNA of the CDR3 is TGTGCCAGCAGCCTTCGGGCGTGGGGACAGGTCTCCTACGAGCAGTACTTC. Its protein is CASSLRAWGQVSYEQYF. This chain connects TRBV11-1 to TRBJ2-7; 8 bases align to TRBD1. The CDR3 runs 17 residues. Germline loops: CDR1 SGHAT, CDR2 FQDESV (reference sequence). The trim removed 5 bases at V and 0 bases at J, leaving 12 bases unmatched.

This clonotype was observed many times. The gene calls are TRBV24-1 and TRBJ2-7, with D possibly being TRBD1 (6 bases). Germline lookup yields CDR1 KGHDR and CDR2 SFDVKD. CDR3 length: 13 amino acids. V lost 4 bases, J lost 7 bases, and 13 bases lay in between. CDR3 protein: CATSETGSGEQYF. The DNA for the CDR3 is TGTGCCACCAGTGAGACAGGTTCGGGGGAGCAGTACTTC.

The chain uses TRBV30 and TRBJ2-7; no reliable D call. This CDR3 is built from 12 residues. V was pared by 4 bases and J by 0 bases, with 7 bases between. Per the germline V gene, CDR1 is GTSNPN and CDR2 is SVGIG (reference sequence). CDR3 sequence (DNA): TGTGCCTGGATTTCCCGCTCCTACGAGCAGTACTTC. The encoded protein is CAWISRSYEQYF.

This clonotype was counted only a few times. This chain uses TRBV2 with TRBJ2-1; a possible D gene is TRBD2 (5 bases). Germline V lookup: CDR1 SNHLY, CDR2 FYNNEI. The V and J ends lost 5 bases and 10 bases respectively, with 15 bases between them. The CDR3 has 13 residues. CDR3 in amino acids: CASSRESLWEQFF. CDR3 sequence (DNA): TGTGCCAGCAGTCGGGAATCACTATGGGAGCAGTTCTTC.

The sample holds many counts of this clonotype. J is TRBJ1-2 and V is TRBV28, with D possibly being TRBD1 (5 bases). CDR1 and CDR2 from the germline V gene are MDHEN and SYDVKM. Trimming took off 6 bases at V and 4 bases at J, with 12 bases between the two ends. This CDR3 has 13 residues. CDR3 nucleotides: TGTGCCAGCAGCCGCGCCCAGGGCTATGGCTACACCTTC. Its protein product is CASSRAQGYGYTF.

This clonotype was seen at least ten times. The CDR3, as DNA: TGTGCCAGCAGTCCTCCCGGGACAGGGGGCTTCATTCAGTACTTC. Translation: CASSPPGTGGFIQYF. The chain employs TRBV28 and TRBJ2-4; TRBD1 matches at 12 bases. Unmatched junction bases numbered 8, after V lost 5 bases and J lost 9 bases. This CDR3 spans 15 amino acids. Per germline, CDR1 MDHEN and CDR2 SYDVKM.

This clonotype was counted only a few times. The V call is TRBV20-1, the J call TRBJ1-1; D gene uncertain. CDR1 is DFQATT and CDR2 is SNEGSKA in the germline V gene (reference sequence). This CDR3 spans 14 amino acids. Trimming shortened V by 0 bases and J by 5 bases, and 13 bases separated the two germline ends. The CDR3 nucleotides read TGCAGTGCTAGAGACCCCCGTGTTGAGACTGAAGCTTTCTTT. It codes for CSARDPRVETEAFF.